This passage covers 25 T cell receptor beta chains from one sample sequenced in a study of memory CD4+ T cells and cytomegalovirus serostatus. The table came from immunoSEQ multiplex PCR; TCRdb's copy has only in-frame clones and leaves some out. This repertoire shows 40,000 to 55,000 clones, 65% to 85% found once; its top ten account for less than 0.6%. The sort gate was single viable CD3+CD4+CD8-CD45RO+ cells for memory CD4+ T cells. The sequencing input was memory CD4+ T cells from blood. These receptors all stem from an adult in good health and CMV-seronegative.

The rearrangement links TRBV9 to TRBJ1-5; D unresolved. Per the germline V gene, CDR1 is SGDLS and CDR2 is YYNGEE. The CDR3 contains 13 residues. Between the trimmed V and J ends, which lost 3 bases and 9 bases, there was a span of 13 bases. The DNA for the CDR3 is TGTGCCAGCAGCGCACTCTTCTCCGGGCCCCAGCATTTT. Residues: CASSALFSGPQHF.

The J gene is TRBJ1-1, the V gene TRBV7-9; 8 bases agree with TRBD1. CDR3 size: 14 residues. V lost 4 bases and J lost 4; bases outside the gene matches: 5. Per germline, CDR1 SEHNR and CDR2 FQNEAQ (reference sequence). The DNA of the CDR3 is TGTGCCAGCAGCTCCGGACAGGGACCCACTGAAGCTTTCTTT. The encoded protein is CASSSGQGPTEAFF.

The chain combines TRBV27 with TRBJ1-6; 8 nucleotides match TRBD1. V was pared by 7 bases and J by 10 bases, with 9 bases of the junction left unmatched. This CDR3 has 14 amino acids. Germline V lookup: CDR1 MNHEY, CDR2 SMNVEV (reference sequence). This chain's CDR3 is CASTPGQGWSPLHF. The DNA of the CDR3 is TGTGCCAGCACCCCCGGACAGGGTTGGTCACCCCTCCACTTT.

The table lists this clone with a count of one. This sequence joins TRBV2 and TRBJ1-4; maybe TRBD1 (6 bases). The CDR3 covers 15 residues. The V end was cut by 9 bases, the J end by 5 bases, with 19 bases between. Germline V CDR1 and CDR2: SNHLY, FYNNEI. Here the CDR3 DNA reads TGTGCCAGTCTTAGCGACAGGTTTCTAAATGAAAAACTGTTTTTT. Its translation is CASLSDRFLNEKLFF. Based on the CDR3 plus reference TRBV2 and TRBJ1-4, the full variable domain is EPEVTQTPSHQVTQMGQEVILRCVPISNHLYFYWYRQILGQKVEFLVSFYNNEISEKSEIFDDQFSVERPDGSNFTLKIRSTKLEDSAMYFCASLSDRFLNEKLFFGSGTQLSVL.

This sequence joins TRBV5-1 and TRBJ2-3, with 9 bases lining up with TRBD2. The CDR3 has 14 amino acids. Germline CDR1 SGHRS, CDR2 YFSETQ. V was pared by 4 bases and J by 6 bases, with 6 bases of the junction left unmatched. CDR3 DNA sequence: TGCGCCAGCAGCCTACGCGGGGGGGCGGATACGCAGTATTTT. This encodes CASSLRGGADTQYF.

This chain uses TRBV4-1 with TRBJ2-1; either TRBD1 or TRBD2 may fit D (5 bases each). The germline gives CDR1 MGHRA, CDR2 YSYEKL. CDR3 length: 18 amino acids. The germline V and J ends were trimmed by 3 bases and 1 base, with 19 bases remaining between them. The CDR3 here is CASSHRGAGMSSYNEQFF. CDR3 coding DNA: TGCGCCAGCAGCCATAGGGGTGCGGGCATGTCGTCCTACAATGAGCAGTTCTTC.

The gene calls are TRBV7-6 and TRBJ2-2; 10 positions match TRBD2. Germline V lookup: CDR1 SGHVS, CDR2 FNYEAQ. This CDR3 has 15 residues. V shed 5 bases and J 9 bases; nucleotides not matched to a gene: 9. In DNA form, the CDR3 reads TGTGCCAGCAGCGAATTGGGACTAGCGAACCGGGAGCTGTTTTTT. The encoded protein is CASSELGLANRELFF.

V and J are TRBV6-1 and TRBJ1-2; a weak D match, TRBD1 (5 bases). CDR1 and CDR2 (germline): MNHNS, SASEGT. V was clipped by 3 bases and J by 3 bases, with 11 bases between them. The CDR3 consists of 14 residues. In DNA, the CDR3 is TGTGCCAGCAGTGAGGATTTGGGGCACTATGGCTACACCTTC. It is translated as CASSEDLGHYGYTF.

The V gene is TRBV5-1, the J gene TRBJ1-1, with D possibly TRBD1 on 5 matching bases. There are 11 residues in the CDR3. CDR1 is SGHRS and CDR2 is YFSETQ in the germline V gene. V lost 5 bases and J 7 bases, leaving 9 bases between the germline ends. The CDR3 region is CASRGEGEAFF. In DNA form, the CDR3 reads TGCGCCAGCAGAGGGGAGGGTGAAGCTTTCTTT.

This sequence joins TRBV16 and TRBJ2-1; D is uncertain. Germline V gives CDR1 KGHSY, CDR2 FQNENV. The CDR3 extends over 13 amino acids. V was trimmed by 4 bases and J by 4 bases, leaving 8 bases between them. The CDR3, as DNA: TGTGCCAGCAGCCTTGATTTTTACAATGAGCAGTTCTTC. As protein: CASSLDFYNEQFF.

The J gene is TRBJ1-2, the V gene TRBV6-1; a weak D match, TRBD1 (5 bases). Germline CDR1 MNHNS, CDR2 SASEGT. The CDR3 sequence is 13 residues long. Trimming removed 10 bases at V and 5 bases at J, with 17 bases between. CDR3 sequence (DNA): TGTGCCACCCAACTAGTCCAGGGTTATGGCTACACCTTC. It is translated as CATQLVQGYGYTF.

The V and J genes are TRBV7-9 and TRBJ1-4, with D perhaps matching TRBD1 (6 bases). CDR3 size: 13 residues. The V end lost 7 bases, the J end lost 3 bases, and 9 bases lay between the germline ends. From germline, CDR1 is SEHNR and CDR2 FQNEAQ (reference sequence). DNA for the CDR3: TGTGCCAGCAACCCAGGGGCTAATGAAAAACTGTTTTTT. It specifies CASNPGANEKLFF.

The genes are TRBV7-8 and TRBJ2-7; D may match TRBD1 or TRBD2 (5 bases each). The germline gives CDR1 SGHVS, CDR2 FQNEAQ. The V gene lost 5 bases and the J gene lost 5 bases, with 22 bases spanning the gap. The length of the CDR3 is 16 residues. Here the CDR3 reads CASSENPGPKEDEQYF. The CDR3 nucleotides are TGTGCCAGCAGCGAAAATCCGGGACCCAAGGAGGACGAGCAGTACTTC.

This clone appeared a single time. The V and J genes are TRBV5-8 and TRBJ2-2; D is perhaps TRBD1 (6 bases). V gave up 0 bases and J gave up 3 bases, with 9 bases separating them. CDR1 and CDR2 (germline): SGHTS, YDEGEE. There are 15 residues in the CDR3. The CDR3 sequence is CASSLEQGYTGELFF. The CDR3 nucleotides read TGTGCCAGCAGCTTGGAACAGGGCTACACCGGGGAGCTGTTTTTT.

There are a few counts of this clone. The chain links TRBV30 to TRBJ1-4; D is ambiguous. CDR3 length: 15 amino acids. Between the trimmed V and J ends, which lost 0 bases and 0 bases, there was a span of 8 bases. Germline V lookup: CDR1 GTSNPN, CDR2 SVGIG (reference sequence). This CDR3 reads CAWSVPGPTNEKLFF. The DNA of the CDR3 is TGTGCCTGGAGTGTTCCAGGACCAACTAATGAAAAACTGTTTTTT.

The rearrangement uses TRBV19 and TRBJ1-3, with TRBD1 as a possible D gene (6 bases). The V gene's germline CDR1 is LNHDA and CDR2 SQIVND (reference sequence). This CDR3 contains 15 residues. Trimming took off 5 bases at V and 0 bases at J, with 11 bases between the two ends. The DNA for the CDR3 is TGTGCCAGTAGTGTACAGGGAAACTCTGGAAACACCATATATTTT. It specifies CASSVQGNSGNTIYF.

The rearrangement joins TRBV18 to TRBJ1-1, with D unclear. Germline V gives CDR1 KGHSH, CDR2 LQKENI. The length of the CDR3 is 15 residues. Trimming pared 0 bases from V and 1 base from J, leaving 9 bases between. Here the CDR3 reads CASSPPVGQNTEAFF. DNA for the CDR3: TGTGCCAGCTCACCACCGGTAGGGCAGAACACTGAAGCTTTCTTT.

This clone is a singleton in its sample. The rearrangement links TRBV7-2 to TRBJ2-5; 10 bases agree with TRBD2. Germline CDR1 SGHTA, CDR2 FQGNSA. V shed 1 base and J 2 bases; nucleotides not matched to a gene: 7. The CDR3 contains 17 residues. The CDR3 loop reads CASSLGISGGSQETQYF. CDR3 bases: TGTGCCAGCAGCTTAGGGATTAGCGGGGGGTCTCAAGAGACCCAGTACTTC.

The CDR3 loop reads CASSLVPSSYEQYF. The CDR3 nucleotides are TGCGCCAGCAGCTTGGTTCCCAGCTCCTACGAGCAGTACTTC. V gene TRBV5-1 combines with J gene TRBJ2-7; D not resolved. V was pared by 0 bases and J by 0 bases, with 7 bases between. CDR1 is SGHRS, CDR2 YFSETQ, per germline. The CDR3 loop spans 14 amino acids.

The chain employs TRBV5-1 and TRBJ2-1; D is perhaps TRBD1 or TRBD2 (6 bases each). Germline V CDR1 and CDR2: SGHRS, YFSETQ. The CDR3 is made up of 14 amino acids. Trimming shortened V by 5 bases and J by 3 bases, and 12 bases separated the two germline ends. The CDR3 DNA reads TGCGCCAGCAGGGCAGGGGAGGTCTACAATGAGCAGTTCTTC. It translates to CASRAGEVYNEQFF.

The chain has TRBV29-1 and TRBJ2-3; D remains unclear. CDR1 is SQVTM and CDR2 is ANQGSEA in the germline V gene. This CDR3 comprises 12 residues. The V and J ends lost 0 bases and 5 bases respectively, with 6 bases between them. CDR3 DNA: TGCAGCGTTGAAGAGGGAATAGATACGCAGTATTTT. As protein: CSVEEGIDTQYF.

This clone was seen more than once but under ten times. The CDR3 nucleotides are TGTGCCAGCAGCTTAGGCGGAGGGCAGGACGGGGAGCTGTTTTTT. Its protein is CASSLGGGQDGELFF. The chain has TRBV7-2 and TRBJ2-2; D is possibly TRBD2 (6 bases). The germline V gene has CDR1 SGHTA and CDR2 FQGNSA. CDR3 length: 15 residues. The V end lost 1 base, the J end lost 7 bases, and 13 bases lay between the germline ends. The whole variable domain, remainder taken from reference TRBV7-2 and TRBJ2-2, is GAGVSQSPSNKVTEKGKDVELRCDPISGHTALYWYRQSLGQGLEFLIYFQGNSAPDKSGLPSDRFSAERTGGSVSTLTIQRTQQEDSAVYLCASSLGGGQDGELFFGEGSRLTVL.

CDR3 nucleotide sequence: TGTGCCAGCAGCCAAGCCACTTCGGGGAACACTGAAGCTTTCTTT. Protein product: CASSQATSGNTEAFF. V gene TRBV4-2 combines with J gene TRBJ1-1; D is unclear. CDR1 is LGHNA and CDR2 is YNFKEQ in the germline V gene. V was cut by 1 base and J by 1 base, with 10 bases left in between. The CDR3 is made up of 15 amino acids.

V usage is TRBV6-5 and J usage is TRBJ2-1; D is undetermined. Trimming cost V 0 bases and J 7 bases, with 7 bases left between them. The CDR3 contains 13 residues. CDR1 and CDR2 from the germline V gene are MNHEY and SVGAGI. The CDR3: CASSYSYGNEQFF. The CDR3 DNA reads TGTGCCAGCAGTTACTCGTATGGGAATGAGCAGTTCTTC.

The chain is built from TRBV11-3 and TRBJ2-2, with D hard to call. The V end lost 1 base, the J end lost 0 bases, and 9 bases lay between the germline ends. There are 16 residues in the CDR3. The germline V gene encodes CDR1 SGHNT and CDR2 YENEEA. In DNA, the CDR3 is TGTGCCAGCAGCTTAGGATCCTGGACGAACACCGGGGAGCTGTTTTTT. Protein sequence: CASSLGSWTNTGELFF.